Listed below are T cell receptor beta chains from one sample, sequenced in a study of T cell repertoires in cytomegalovirus infection. TCRdb recomputed calls from the reads with MiXCR, one row per CDR3 protein. This sample has 100,000 to 120,000 distinct CDR3 sequences, with 30% found just once. These TCRs are of unknown antigen specificity. The sequenced sample was CD8+ T cells from cultured PBMCs, obtained from culture after CMV antigen stimulation. All receptors come from a human donor in good health (CMV status not recorded). Some clones in this sample may be carry-over from other donors' samples. Each CDR3 is given with its conserved first and last residue. Each record gives: J gene, V gene, CDR3 protein.

TRBJ1-2 TRBV7-9 CASSSQGFHLRGYGYTF
TRBJ1-6 TRBV11-1 CASSLAFRDRSNSPLHF
TRBJ1-5 TRBV5-6 CASSSNGQYSRPQHF
TRBJ2-1 TRBV7-3 CASSFDVTSGGSYNEQFF
TRBJ1-5 TRBV4-1 CASSQNVDQPQHF
TRBJ2-7 TRBV6-2/TRBV6-3 CASSYSIPGFVGYYEQYF
TRBJ1-1 TRBV5-4 CATQPRGSRMNTEAFF
TRBJ2-3 TRBV4-1 CASSQIIGAGDTQYF
TRBJ2-7 TRBV6-2/TRBV6-3 CASSSPPGSGDSYEQYF
TRBJ2-6 TRBV2 CASSEEGGSGANVLTF
TRBJ1-1 TRBV5-1 CASRGQGASEAFF
TRBJ1-1 TRBV28 CASSLRQMNTEAFF
TRBJ1-1 TRBV27 CASSLQFTGERTEAFF
TRBJ1-2 TRBV2 CASSELQGIDGYTF
TRBJ2-2 TRBV20-1 CSAAEGGGGELFF
TRBJ1-2 TRBV6-6 CASSTTGAEGYTF
TRBJ2-2 TRBV7-8 CASSLKGWGGELFF
TRBJ2-1 TRBV7-2 CASSNGGVDEQFF
TRBJ2-5 TRBV19 CASSSQGADQETQYF
TRBJ2-5 TRBV12-3/TRBV12-4 CASSFGRGRETQYF
TRBJ2-3 TRBV12-3/TRBV12-4 CASSLDKGGVTDTQYF
TRBJ1-3 TRBV5-5 CASRRDGNTIYF
TRBJ1-5 TRBV7-8 CASSLDAGGGNQPQHF
TRBJ1-5 TRBV12-3/TRBV12-4 CASSFTGYSNQPQHF
TRBJ2-3 TRBV7-2 CASSLDLAGVSRDTQYF
TRBJ2-3 TRBV7-6 CASSFRASTDTQYF
TRBJ2-1 TRBV7-8 CASRREYNEQFF
TRBJ2-7 TRBV19 CASSIRPKAYEQYF
TRBJ2-1 TRBV12-3/TRBV12-4 CASSTGYNEQFF
TRBJ2-1 TRBV5-4 CASTPSGNEQFF
TRBJ1-1 TRBV7-6 CASSLATGANTEAFF
TRBJ1-1 TRBV7-9 CASSLAYSHLEAFF
TRBJ2-1 TRBV4-2 CASSQMTGDPEQFF
TRBJ1-2 TRBV5-4 CASSLGTGGNLWSYTF
TRBJ1-6 TRBV27 CASSLFGSSYNSPLHF
TRBJ2-7 TRBV10-3 CAISVRDEQYF
TRBJ2-5 TRBV15 CATSRDYREQETQYF
TRBJ2-2 TRBV3-1 CASSQRQVGGGERGLFF
TRBJ1-2 TRBV12-3/TRBV12-4 CASSPRQGVIGYTF
TRBJ1-3 TRBV7-9 CASSPQSGQDSGNTIYF
TRBJ1-2 TRBV4-2 CASSPRRAGQESYTF
TRBJ2-1 TRBV6-6 CASGGGSTYNEQFF
TRBJ2-7 TRBV7-1 CASSTTGGPDTYEQYF
TRBJ1-1 TRBV20-1 CSARDRWKNTEAFF
TRBJ1-5 TRBV27 CASSSKNSNQPQHF
TRBJ2-7 TRBV12-3/TRBV12-4 CASSFIIEPQPYEQYF
TRBJ1-5 TRBV4-1 CASSLGQGADQPQHF
TRBJ1-1 TRBV29-1 CSVTDRGLRTEAFF
TRBJ1-5 TRBV7-9 CASSPPGDQPQHF
TRBJ2-5 TRBV29-1 CSVGLEFETQYF
TRBJ2-7 TRBV6-2/TRBV6-3 CASSEWAAGEQYF
TRBJ2-4 TRBV4-2 CASSQDPASGSDIQYF
TRBJ2-1 TRBV7-2 CASSLRLAEYNEQFF
TRBJ2-7 TRBV6-2/TRBV6-3 CASSYAGQAYEQYF
TRBJ2-1 TRBV19 CASRSDRSDEQFF